This T cell receptor (beta chain) was retrieved from a study of CD8 T cells in acute hepatitis C reinfection. Germline V gene data show CDR1 as SGHTA and CDR2 as FQGNSA. The germline V and J ends were trimmed by 1 base and 8 bases, with 8 bases remaining between them. The CDR3 extends over 13 amino acids. Documented time point: naive CD8 control sorted from an acute-time-point sample. To note about this clone: What it binds is unknown.

Study-wide results and limits: Preferential TRBV04 and TRBV06 usage appeared in all groups and was not explained by the naive pool.

Measured with immunoSEQ multiplex PCR; TCRdb has only the in-frame clones, and not every one. This table has 30,000 to 45,000 clones, 80% to 90% appearing once. This TCR derives from a woman younger than 30 who spontaneously cleared hepatitis C infection. The chain recombines TRBV7-2 with TRBJ1-4; no definite D call. The specimen was naive CD8+ T cells from PBMCs. The CDR3 nucleotides read TGTGCCAGCAGCTTAGTCAAGAGGGAAAAACTGTTTTTT. Translation: CASSLVKREKLFF.